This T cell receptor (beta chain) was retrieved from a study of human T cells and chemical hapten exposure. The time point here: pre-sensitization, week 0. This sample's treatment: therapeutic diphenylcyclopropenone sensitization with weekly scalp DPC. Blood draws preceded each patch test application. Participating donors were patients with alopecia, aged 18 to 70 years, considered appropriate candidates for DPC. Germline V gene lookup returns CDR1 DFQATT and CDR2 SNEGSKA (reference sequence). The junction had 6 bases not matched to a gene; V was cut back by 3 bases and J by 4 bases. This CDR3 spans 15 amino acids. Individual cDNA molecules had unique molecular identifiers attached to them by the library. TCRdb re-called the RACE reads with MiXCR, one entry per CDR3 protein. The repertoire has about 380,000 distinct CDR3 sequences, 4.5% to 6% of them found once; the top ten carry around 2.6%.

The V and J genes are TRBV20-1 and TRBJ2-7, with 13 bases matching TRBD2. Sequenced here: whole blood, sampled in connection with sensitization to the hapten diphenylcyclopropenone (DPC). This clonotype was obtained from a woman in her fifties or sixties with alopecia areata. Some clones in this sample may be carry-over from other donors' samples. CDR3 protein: CSASGGLAGVYEQYF. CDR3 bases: TGCAGTGCTAGTGGAGGACTAGCGGGAGTGTACGAGCAGTACTTC.